This T cell receptor (beta chain) was captured in a study of T cell responses to AZD1222 COVID-19 vaccine. General study results and limits: The number of AZD1222 recipients seropositive at baseline was only five or six. Spike as a whole was targeted by vaccine-associated CD4 TCRs, dominant at 160-218 and 743-854.

Produced via immunoSEQ multiplex PCR; TCRdb's table is partial and in-frame only. The repertoire holds approximately 110,000 clones, with 70% to 90% as singletons. This clone was counted between two and nine times. What it binds is unknown. Germline V lookup: CDR1 LGHNA, CDR2 YSLEER. The CDR3 is made up of 16 amino acids. Trimming at V came to 4 bases and at J to 7 bases, leaving 13 bases not matched to a gene. The source material was peripheral blood, sampled on day 0 of AZD1222 vaccination. The rearrangement uses TRBV4-3 and TRBJ1-1, with TRBD1 identical over 9 bases. The sequence was obtained from an adult in good health. CDR3 protein: CASSLNGLTGGLEAFF. CDR3 coding DNA: TGCGCCAGCAGCCTAAATGGCCTCACAGGGGGCCTTGAAGCTTTCTTT.